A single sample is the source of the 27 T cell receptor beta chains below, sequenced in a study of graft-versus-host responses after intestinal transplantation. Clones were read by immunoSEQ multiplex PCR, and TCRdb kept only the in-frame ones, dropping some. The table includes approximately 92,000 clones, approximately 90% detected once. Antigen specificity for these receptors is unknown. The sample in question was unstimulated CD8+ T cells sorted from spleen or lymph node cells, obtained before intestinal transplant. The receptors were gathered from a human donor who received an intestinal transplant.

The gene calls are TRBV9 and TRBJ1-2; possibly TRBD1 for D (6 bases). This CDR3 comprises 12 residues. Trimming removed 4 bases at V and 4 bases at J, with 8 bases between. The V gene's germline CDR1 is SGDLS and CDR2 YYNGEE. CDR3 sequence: CASSSTGYGYTF. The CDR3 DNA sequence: TGTGCCAGCAGCTCGACAGGCTATGGCTACACCTTC. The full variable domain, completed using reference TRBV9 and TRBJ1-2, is DSGVTQTPKHLITATGQRVTLRCSPRSGDLSVYWYQQSLDQGLQFLIQYYNGEERAKGNILERFSAQQFPDLHSELNLSSLELGDSALYFCASSSTGYGYTFGSGTRLTVV.

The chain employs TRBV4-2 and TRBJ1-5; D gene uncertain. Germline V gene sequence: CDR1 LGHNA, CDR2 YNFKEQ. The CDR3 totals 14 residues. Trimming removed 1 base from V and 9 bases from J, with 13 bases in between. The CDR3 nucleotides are TGTGCCAGCAGCCAAGTGCAGGACGGAAGGCCCCAGCATTTT. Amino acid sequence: CASSQVQDGRPQHF.

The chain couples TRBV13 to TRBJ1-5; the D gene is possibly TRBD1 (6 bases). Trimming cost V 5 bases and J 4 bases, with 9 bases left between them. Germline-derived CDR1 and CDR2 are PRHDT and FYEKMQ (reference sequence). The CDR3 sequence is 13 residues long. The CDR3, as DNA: TGTGCCAGCAGCCGAAGGGGGAATCAGCCCCAGCATTTT. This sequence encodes CASSRRGNQPQHF. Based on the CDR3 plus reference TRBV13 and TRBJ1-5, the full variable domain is AAGVIQSPRHLIKEKRETATLKCYPIPRHDTVYWYQQGPGQDPQFLISFYEKMQSDKGSIPDRFSAQQFSDYHSELNMSSLELGDSALYFCASSRRGNQPQHFGDGTRLSIL.

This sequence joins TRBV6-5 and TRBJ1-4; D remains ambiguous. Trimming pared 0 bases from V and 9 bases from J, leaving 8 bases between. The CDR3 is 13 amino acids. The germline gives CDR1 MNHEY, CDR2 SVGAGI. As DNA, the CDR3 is TGTGCCAGCAGTTACTCGACACTCCAAAAACTGTTTTTT. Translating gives CASSYSTLQKLFF.

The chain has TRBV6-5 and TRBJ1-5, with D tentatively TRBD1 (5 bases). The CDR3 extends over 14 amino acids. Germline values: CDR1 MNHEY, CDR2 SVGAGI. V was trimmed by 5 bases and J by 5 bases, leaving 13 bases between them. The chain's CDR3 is CASSTGTEHQPQHF. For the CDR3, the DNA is TGTGCCAGCAGTACCGGGACGGAACATCAGCCCCAGCATTTT.

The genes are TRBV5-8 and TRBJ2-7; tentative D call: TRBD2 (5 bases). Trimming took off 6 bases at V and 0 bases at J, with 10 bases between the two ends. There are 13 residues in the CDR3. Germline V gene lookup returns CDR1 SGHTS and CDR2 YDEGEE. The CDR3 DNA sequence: TGTGCCAGCACCCAGGCGGGCTCCTACGAGCAGTACTTC. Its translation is CASTQAGSYEQYF. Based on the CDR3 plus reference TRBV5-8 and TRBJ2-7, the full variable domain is EAGVTQSPTHLIKTRGQQATLRCSPISGHTSVYWYQQALGLGLQFLLWYDEGEERNRGNFPPRFSGRQFPNYSSELNVNALELEDSALYLCASTQAGSYEQYFGPGTRLTVT.

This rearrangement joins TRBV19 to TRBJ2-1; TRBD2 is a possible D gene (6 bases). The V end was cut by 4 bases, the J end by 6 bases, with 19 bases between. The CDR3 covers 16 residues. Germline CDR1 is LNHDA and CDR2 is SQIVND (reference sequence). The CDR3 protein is CASSSPRDSFFNEQFF. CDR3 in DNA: TGTGCCAGTAGTAGCCCCCGGGACTCCTTCTTCAATGAGCAGTTCTTC.

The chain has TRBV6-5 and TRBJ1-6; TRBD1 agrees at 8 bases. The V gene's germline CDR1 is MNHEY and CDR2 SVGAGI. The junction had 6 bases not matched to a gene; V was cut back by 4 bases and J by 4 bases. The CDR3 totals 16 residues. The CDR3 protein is CASSSETGVYNSPLHF. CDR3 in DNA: TGTGCCAGCAGTTCAGAGACAGGGGTTTATAATTCACCCCTCCACTTT.

In nucleotides, the CDR3 is TGTGCCAGCAGCGTAGCTACTAGCGGACCCAAGAATGAGCAGTTCTTC. Translation gives CASSVATSGPKNEQFF. The chain carries TRBV9 and TRBJ2-1; 8 nucleotides align to TRBD2. The germline V gene encodes CDR1 SGDLS and CDR2 YYNGEE. CDR3 length: 16 residues. Unmatched junction bases numbered 9, after V lost 0 bases and J lost 7 bases.

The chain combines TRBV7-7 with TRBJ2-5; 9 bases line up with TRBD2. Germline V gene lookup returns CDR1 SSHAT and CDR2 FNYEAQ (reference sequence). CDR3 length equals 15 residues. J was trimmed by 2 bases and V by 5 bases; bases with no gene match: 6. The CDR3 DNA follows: TGTGCCAGCAGCCCATTAGCGGGGGAGCAAGAGACCCAGTACTTC. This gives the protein CASSPLAGEQETQYF. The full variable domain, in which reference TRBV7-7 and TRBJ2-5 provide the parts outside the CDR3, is GAGVSQSPRYKVTKRGQDVTLRCDPISSHATLYWYQQALGQGPEFLTYFNYEAQPDKSGLPSDRFSAERPEGSISTLTIQRTEQRDSAMYRCASSPLAGEQETQYFGPGTRLLVL.

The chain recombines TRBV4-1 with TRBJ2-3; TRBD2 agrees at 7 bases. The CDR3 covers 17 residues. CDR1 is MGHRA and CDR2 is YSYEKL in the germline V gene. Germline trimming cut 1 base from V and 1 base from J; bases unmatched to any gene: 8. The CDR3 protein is CASSQGAGEWGTDTQYF. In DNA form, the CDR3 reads TGCGCCAGCAGCCAAGGGGCGGGGGAATGGGGCACAGATACGCAGTATTTT.

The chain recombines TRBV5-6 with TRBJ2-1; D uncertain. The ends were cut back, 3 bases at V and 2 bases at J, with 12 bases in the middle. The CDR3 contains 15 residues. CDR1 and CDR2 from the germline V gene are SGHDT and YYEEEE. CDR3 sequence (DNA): TGTGCCAGCAGCTCCCTAGTGTCCACCTACAATGAGCAGTTCTTC. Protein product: CASSSLVSTYNEQFF.

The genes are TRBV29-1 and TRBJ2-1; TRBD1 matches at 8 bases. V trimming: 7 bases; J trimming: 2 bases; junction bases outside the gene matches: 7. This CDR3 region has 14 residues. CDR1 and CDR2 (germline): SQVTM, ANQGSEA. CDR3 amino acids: CSDKTGGPYNEQFF. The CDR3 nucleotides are TGCAGCGATAAAACAGGGGGGCCCTACAATGAGCAGTTCTTC.

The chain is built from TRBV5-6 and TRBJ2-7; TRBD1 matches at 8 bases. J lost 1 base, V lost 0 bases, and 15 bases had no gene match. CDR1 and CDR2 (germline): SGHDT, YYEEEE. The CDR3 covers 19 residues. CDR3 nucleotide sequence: TGTGCCAGCAGCTTGGAGCGGCTCAGGGGGCAGGATTTATCCTACGAGCAGTACTTC. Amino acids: CASSLERLRGQDLSYEQYF.

CDR3: CASSLYSGIGNTEAFF. CDR3 nucleotides: TGTGCCAGCAGCTTGTACTCAGGGATAGGTAACACTGAAGCTTTCTTT. The chain has TRBV5-6 and TRBJ1-1; D is possibly TRBD1 (5 bases). CDR3 length equals 16 residues. From germline, CDR1 is SGHDT and CDR2 YYEEEE. V lost 1 base to trimming and J lost 2 bases, with 15 bases between them.

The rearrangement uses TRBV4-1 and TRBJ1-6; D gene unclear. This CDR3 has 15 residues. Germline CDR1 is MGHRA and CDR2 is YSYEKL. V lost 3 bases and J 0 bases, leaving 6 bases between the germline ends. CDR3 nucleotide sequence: TGCGCCAGCAGCCAGGGGAGCTCCTATAATTCACCCCTCCACTTT. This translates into CASSQGSSYNSPLHF.

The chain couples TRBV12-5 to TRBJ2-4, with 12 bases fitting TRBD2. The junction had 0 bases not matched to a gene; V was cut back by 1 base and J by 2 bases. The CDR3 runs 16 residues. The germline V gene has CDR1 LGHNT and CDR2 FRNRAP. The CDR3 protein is CASGLGTSGTKNIQYF. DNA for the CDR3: TGTGCTAGTGGTTTGGGGACTAGCGGGACCAAAAACATTCAGTACTTC.

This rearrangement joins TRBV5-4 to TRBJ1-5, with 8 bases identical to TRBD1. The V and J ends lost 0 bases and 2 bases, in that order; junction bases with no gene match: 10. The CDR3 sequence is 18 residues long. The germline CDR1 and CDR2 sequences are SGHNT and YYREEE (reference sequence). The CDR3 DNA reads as TGTGCCAGCAGCTTGGGTGGGCCCCCGGACAGGGGCAATCAGCCCCAGCATTTT. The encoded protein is CASSLGGPPDRGNQPQHF. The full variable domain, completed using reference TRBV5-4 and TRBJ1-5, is ETGVTQSPTHLIKTRGQQVTLRCSSQSGHNTVSWYQQALGQGPQFIFQYYREEENGRGNFPPRFSGLQFPNYSSELNVNALELDDSALYLCASSLGGPPDRGNQPQHFGDGTRLSIL.

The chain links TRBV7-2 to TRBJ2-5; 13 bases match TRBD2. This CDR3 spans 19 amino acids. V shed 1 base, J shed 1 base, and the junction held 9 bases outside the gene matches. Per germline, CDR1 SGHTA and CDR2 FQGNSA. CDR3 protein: CASSLEGLAGLGAQETQYF. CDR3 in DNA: TGTGCCAGCAGCTTAGAGGGACTAGCGGGATTGGGGGCCCAAGAGACCCAGTACTTC.

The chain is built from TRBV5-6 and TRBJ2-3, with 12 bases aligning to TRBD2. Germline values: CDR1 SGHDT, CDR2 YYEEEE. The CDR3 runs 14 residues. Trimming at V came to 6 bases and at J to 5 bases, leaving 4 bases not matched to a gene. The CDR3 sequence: CASITSGGIDTQYF. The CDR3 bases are TGTGCCAGCATTACTAGCGGGGGGATAGATACGCAGTATTTT. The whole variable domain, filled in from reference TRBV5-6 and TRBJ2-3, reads DAGVTQSPTHLIKTRGQQVTLRCSPKSGHDTVSWYQQALGQGPQFIFQYYEEEERQRGNFPDRFSGHQFPNYSSELNVNALLLGDSALYLCASITSGGIDTQYFGPGTRLTVL.

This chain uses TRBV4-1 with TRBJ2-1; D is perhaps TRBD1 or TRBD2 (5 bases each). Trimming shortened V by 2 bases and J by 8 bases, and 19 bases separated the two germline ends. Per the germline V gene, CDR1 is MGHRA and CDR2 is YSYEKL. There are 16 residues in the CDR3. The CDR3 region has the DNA TGCGCCAGCAGCCAAAATACCGGGACCCAGGTTGATGAGCAGTTCTTC. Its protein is CASSQNTGTQVDEQFF.

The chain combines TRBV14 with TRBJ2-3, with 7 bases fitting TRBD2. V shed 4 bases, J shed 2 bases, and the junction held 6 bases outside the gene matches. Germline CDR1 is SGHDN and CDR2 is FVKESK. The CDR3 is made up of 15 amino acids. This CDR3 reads CASSRTSGTTDTQYF. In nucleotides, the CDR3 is TGTGCCAGCAGCCGGACTAGTGGGACCACAGATACGCAGTATTTT.

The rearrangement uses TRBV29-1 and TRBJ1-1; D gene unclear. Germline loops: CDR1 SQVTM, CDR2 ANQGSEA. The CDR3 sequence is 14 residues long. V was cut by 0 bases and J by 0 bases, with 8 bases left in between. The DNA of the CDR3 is TGCAGCGTTGAAGAGTTAGAGATGAACACTGAAGCTTTCTTT. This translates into CSVEELEMNTEAFF. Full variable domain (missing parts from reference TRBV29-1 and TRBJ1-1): SAVISQKPSRDICQRGTSLTIQCQVDSQVTMMFWYRQQPGQSLTLIATANQGSEATYESGFVIDKFPISRPNLTFSTLTVSNMSPEDSSIYLCSVEELEMNTEAFFGQGTRLTVV.

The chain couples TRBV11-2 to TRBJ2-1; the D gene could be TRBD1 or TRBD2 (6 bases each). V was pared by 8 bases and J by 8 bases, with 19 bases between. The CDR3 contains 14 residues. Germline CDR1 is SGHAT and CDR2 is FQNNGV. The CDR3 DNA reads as TGTGCCAGCGGCCCGACGGGGGCTTTCGATGAGCAGTTCTTC. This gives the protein CASGPTGAFDEQFF. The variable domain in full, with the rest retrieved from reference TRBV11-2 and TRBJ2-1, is EAGVAQSPRYKIIEKRQSVAFWCNPISGHATLYWYQQILGQGPKLLIQFQNNGVVDDSQLPKDRFSAERLKGVDSTLKIQPAKLEDSAVYLCASGPTGAFDEQFFGPGTRLTVL.

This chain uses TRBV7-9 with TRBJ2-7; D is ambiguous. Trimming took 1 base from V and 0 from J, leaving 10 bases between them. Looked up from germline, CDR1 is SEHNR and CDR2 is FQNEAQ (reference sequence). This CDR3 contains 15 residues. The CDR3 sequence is CASSLEFGSSYEQYF. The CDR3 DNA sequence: TGTGCCAGCAGCTTAGAGTTTGGGTCCTCCTACGAGCAGTACTTC.

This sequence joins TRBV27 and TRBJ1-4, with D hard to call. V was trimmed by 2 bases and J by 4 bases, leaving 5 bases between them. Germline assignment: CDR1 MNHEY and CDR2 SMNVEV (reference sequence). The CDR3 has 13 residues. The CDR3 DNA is TGTGCCAGCAGTTTAGGGGTTAATGAAAAACTGTTTTTT. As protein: CASSLGVNEKLFF.

The CDR3 bases are TGTGCCAGTAGTAGGATGCTGGACACTGAAGCTTTCTTT. Its translation: CASSRMLDTEAFF. The V call is TRBV19, the J call TRBJ1-1, with D unclear. V was trimmed by 4 bases and J by 3 bases, leaving 9 bases between them. CDR1 and CDR2 from the germline V gene are LNHDA and SQIVND (reference sequence). The CDR3 loop spans 13 amino acids.